The clone carrying this TCR beta chain was picked up many times. Its antigen is undetermined. RNA transcripts were the template, and TCR beta CDR3 regions were amplified from them. Second-round multiplex PCR came after first-round RT-PCR with HTBI primers. TCRdb processed the multiplex PCR reads anew with MiXCR; each CDR3 protein has one entry. The repertoire holds around 1.1 million distinct CDR3 sequences, with roughly two fifths as singletons. These data originate in a study of Graves' ophthalmopathy and Graves' hyperthyroidism. Study information: Stable hyperthyroidism referred to disease that showed no ophthalmopathy within 18 months of follow-up. Study-wide findings and caveats: Both an approximately 70% sensitivity and an approximately 74% specificity characterized the model's predictions of ophthalmopathy progression.

The V and J ends lost 7 bases and 4 bases respectively, with 14 bases between them. CDR1 and CDR2 from the germline V gene are SNHLY and FYNNEI. The CDR3 contains 13 residues. Clinical symptoms and serum thyroxine were used for diagnosis; TRAb, thyroid ultrasound and orbital computed tomography were also relied on. The chain employs TRBV2 and TRBJ2-7; D is perhaps TRBD1 (5 bases). This TCR was sampled from an adult man with Graves' hyperthyroidism. Sequencing used peripheral blood or thyroid tissue (not recorded which). The CDR3: CASNAGFSYEQYF. The CDR3 DNA is TGTGCCAGCAATGCAGGGTTTTCATACGAGCAGTACTTC.